This T cell receptor (beta chain) emerged from a study of long-term antiretroviral therapy in people with HIV. Researchers ran immunoSEQ v3.0 at survey level. Using immunoSEQ multiplex PCR, the repertoire was profiled, and TCRdb retains in-frame clones only, with some absent. The sample consists of 26,000 or so clones, about 84% of them appearing once. Sequencing used unsorted PBMCs, obtained 0.8 years before starting antiretroviral therapy. The TCR sequence derives from a man younger than 35 with HIV.

The CDR3, as DNA: TGCAGTGCCGCTCCAGCGGGCACAGATACGCAGTATTTT. It yields the protein CSAAPAGTDTQYF. V and J are TRBV29-1 and TRBJ2-3; perhaps TRBD2 as D (5 bases). This CDR3 spans 13 amino acids. Germline V gene lookup returns CDR1 SQVTM and CDR2 ANQGSEA.